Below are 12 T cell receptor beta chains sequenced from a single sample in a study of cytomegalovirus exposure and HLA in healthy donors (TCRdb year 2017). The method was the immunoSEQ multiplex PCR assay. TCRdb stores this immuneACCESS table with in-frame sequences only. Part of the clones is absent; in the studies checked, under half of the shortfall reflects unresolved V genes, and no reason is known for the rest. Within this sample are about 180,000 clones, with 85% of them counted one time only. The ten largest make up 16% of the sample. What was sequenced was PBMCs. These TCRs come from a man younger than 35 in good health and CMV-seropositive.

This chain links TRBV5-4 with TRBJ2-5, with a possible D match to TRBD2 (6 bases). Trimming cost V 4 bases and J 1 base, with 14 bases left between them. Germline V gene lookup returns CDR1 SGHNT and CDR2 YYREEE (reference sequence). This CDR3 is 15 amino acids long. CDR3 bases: TGTGCCAGCAGCGTGCGGGACCCCCTCCAAGAGACCCAGTACTTC. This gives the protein CASSVRDPLQETQYF.

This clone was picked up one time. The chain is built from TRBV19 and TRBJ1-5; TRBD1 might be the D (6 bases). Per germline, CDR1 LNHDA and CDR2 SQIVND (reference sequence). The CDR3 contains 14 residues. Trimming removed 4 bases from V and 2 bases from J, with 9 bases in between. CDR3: CASSKQGGNQPQHF. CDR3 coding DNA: TGTGCCAGTAGTAAACAGGGAGGCAATCAGCCCCAGCATTTT.

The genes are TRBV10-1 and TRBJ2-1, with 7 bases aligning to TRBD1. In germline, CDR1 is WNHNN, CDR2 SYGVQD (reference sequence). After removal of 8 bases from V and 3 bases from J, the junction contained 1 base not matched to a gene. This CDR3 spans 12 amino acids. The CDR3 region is CASGQVYNEQFF. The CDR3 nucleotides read TGCGCCAGCGGACAGGTCTACAATGAGCAGTTCTTC.

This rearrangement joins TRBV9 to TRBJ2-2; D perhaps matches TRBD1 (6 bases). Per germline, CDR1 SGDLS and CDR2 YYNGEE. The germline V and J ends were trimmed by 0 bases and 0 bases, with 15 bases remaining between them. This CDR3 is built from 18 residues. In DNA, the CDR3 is TGTGCCAGCAGCGTAGCTTCCTCCGGACAGCCGAACACCGGGGAGCTGTTTTTT. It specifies CASSVASSGQPNTGELFF.

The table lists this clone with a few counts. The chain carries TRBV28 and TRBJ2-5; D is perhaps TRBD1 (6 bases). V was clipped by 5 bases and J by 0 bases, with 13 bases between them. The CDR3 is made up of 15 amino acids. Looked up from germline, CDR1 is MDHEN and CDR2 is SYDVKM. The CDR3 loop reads CASSPSDSNQETQYF. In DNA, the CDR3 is TGTGCCAGCAGTCCGTCGGACAGCAACCAAGAGACCCAGTACTTC.

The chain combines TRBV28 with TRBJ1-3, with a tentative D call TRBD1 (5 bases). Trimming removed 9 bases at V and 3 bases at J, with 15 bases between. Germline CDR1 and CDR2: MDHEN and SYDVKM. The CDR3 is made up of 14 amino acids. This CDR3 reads CASTDSLRGNTIYF. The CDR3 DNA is TGTGCCAGTACAGACAGTCTCCGTGGAAACACCATATATTTT.

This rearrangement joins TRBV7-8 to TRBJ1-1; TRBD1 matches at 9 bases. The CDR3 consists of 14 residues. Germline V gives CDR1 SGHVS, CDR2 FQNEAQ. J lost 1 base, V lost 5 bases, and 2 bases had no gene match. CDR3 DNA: TGTGCCAGCAGCAGGGACAGGGCGAACACTGAAGCTTTCTTT. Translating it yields CASSRDRANTEAFF.

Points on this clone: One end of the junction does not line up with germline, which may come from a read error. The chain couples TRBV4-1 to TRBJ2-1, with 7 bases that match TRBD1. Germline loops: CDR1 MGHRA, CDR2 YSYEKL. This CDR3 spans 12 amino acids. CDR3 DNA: TGCGCCAGCAGCCCCGGCTCGACAGGGAAGCTCTTC. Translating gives CASSPGSTGKLF.

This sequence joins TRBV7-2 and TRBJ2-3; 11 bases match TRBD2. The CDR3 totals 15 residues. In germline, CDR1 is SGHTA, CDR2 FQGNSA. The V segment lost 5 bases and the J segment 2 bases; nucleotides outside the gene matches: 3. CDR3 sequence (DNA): TGTGCCAGCAGCGCTAGCGGGGGGATCACAGATACGCAGTATTTT. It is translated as CASSASGGITDTQYF.

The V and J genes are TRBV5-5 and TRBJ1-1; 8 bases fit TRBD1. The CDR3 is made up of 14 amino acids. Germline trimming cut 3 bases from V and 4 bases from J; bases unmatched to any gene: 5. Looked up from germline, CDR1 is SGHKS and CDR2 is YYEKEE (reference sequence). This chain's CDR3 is CASSSRTGSTEAFF. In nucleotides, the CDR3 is TGTGCCAGCAGCTCCCGGACAGGGAGCACTGAAGCTTTCTTT.

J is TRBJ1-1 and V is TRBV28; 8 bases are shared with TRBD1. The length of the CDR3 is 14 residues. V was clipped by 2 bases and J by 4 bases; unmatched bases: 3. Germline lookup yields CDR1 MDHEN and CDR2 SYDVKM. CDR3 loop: CASSLITGGTEAFF. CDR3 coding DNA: TGTGCCAGCAGTTTAATCACAGGGGGCACTGAAGCTTTCTTT. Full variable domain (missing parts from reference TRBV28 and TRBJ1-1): DVKVTQSSRYLVKRTGEKVFLECVQDMDHENMFWYRQDPGLGLRLIYFSYDVKMKEKGDIPEGYSVSREKKERFSLILESASTNQTSMYLCASSLITGGTEAFFGQGTRLTVV.

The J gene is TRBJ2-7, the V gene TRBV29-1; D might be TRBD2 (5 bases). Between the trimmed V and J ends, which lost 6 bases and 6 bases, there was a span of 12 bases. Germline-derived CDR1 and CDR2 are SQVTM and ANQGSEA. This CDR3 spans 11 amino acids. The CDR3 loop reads CSVARLTEQYF. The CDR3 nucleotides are TGCAGCGTCGCCAGACTAACCGAGCAGTACTTC.